This T cell receptor beta chain was obtained from a study of beta chain features in type 1 diabetes. This clone was recorded many times. Its target is not known. General study findings and limits: PCR might preferentially amplify shorter templates, equally in patients and controls.

The isolated RNA, all of it, was reverse transcribed, so expressed TCRB transcripts were what got sequenced. Each sample of naive, central memory or regulatory T cells had, on average, approximately 3.5 million reads. The assay was immunoSEQ multiplex PCR, and TCRdb's table has in-frame clones only and misses some. The sample lists about 140,000 clones, about 9.7% occurring once. V shed 7 bases and J 2 bases; nucleotides not matched to a gene: 13. Germline CDR1 reads SGHVS; CDR2 reads FQNEAQ. This CDR3 is 18 amino acids long. The TCR originated in a woman aged 40 to 55 in good health. The sample comprised central memory CD4+ T cells from blood. V is TRBV7-8 and J is TRBJ2-3; TRBD2 aligns across 12 bases. The CDR3 DNA follows: TGTGCCAGCACCCGAGCAGGGCTAGCGGGGGGGTACACAGATACGCAGTATTTT. This codes for CASTRAGLAGGYTDTQYF.